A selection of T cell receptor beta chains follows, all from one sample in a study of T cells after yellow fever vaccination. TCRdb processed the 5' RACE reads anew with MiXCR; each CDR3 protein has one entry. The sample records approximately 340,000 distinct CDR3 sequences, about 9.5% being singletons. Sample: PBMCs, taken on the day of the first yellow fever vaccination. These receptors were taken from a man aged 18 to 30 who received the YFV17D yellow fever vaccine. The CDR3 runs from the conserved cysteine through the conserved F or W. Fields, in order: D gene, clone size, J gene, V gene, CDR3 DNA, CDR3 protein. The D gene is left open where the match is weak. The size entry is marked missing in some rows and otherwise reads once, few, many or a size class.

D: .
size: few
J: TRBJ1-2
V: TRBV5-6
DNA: TGTGCCAGCAGCTTTATCATGGACTATGGCTACACCTTC
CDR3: CASSFIMDYGYTF

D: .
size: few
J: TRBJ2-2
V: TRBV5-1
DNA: TGCGCCAGCAGCTTGGCGGGACCGTCGGCCGGGGAGCTGTTTTTT
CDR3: CASSLAGPSAGELFF

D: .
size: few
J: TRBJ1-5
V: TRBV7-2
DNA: TGTGCCAGCAGCTCCGGATTCTCGAATCAGCCCCAGCATTTT
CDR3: CASSSGFSNQPQHF

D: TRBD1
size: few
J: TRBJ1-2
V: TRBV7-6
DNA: TGTGCCAGCAGCGGCCGACAGGGCGAGGGCTACACCTTC
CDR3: CASSGRQGEGYTF

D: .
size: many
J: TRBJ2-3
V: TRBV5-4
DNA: TGTGCCAGCAGCTCTCCACCCACAGGGGGGAGGGCAGATACGCAGTATTTT
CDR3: CASSSPPTGGRADTQYF

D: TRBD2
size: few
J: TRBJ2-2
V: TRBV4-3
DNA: TGCGCCAGCAGCCAACGGACTAGCGGGAACACCGGGGAGCTGTTTTTT
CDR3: CASSQRTSGNTGELFF

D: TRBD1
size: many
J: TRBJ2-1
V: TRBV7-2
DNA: TGTGCCAGCCGACGTAGCGGACAGGGCTTAAATGAGCAGTTCTTC
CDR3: CASRRSGQGLNEQFF

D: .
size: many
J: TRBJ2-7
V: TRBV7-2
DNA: TGTGCCAGCAGCTTAGCGCCCTATCCCTACGAGCAGTACTTC
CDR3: CASSLAPYPYEQYF

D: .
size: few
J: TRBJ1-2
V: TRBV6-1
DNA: TGTGCCAGCAGGAAGACAGGAGTCTATGGCTACACCTTC
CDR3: CASRKTGVYGYTF

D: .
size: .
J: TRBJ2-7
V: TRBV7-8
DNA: TGTGCCAGCAGCATGCGGCCCGGCAGGGATCTCTACGAGCAGTACTTC
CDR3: CASSMRPGRDLYEQYF

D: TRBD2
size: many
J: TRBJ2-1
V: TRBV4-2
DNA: TGTGCCAGCAGCCAAGAGCGGGGGGGCTACAATGAGCAGTTCTTC
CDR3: CASSQERGGYNEQFF

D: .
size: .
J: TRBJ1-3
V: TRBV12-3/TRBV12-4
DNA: TGTGCCAGCAGTTTCAGCACCTCTGGAAACACCATATATTTT
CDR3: CASSFSTSGNTIYF

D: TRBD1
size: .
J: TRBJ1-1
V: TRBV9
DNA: TGTGCCAGCAGCGTAGGGGGACAGGGGGCCTCAACTGAAGCTTTCTTT
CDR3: CASSVGGQGASTEAFF

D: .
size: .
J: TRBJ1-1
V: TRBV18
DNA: TGTGCCAGCTCACCAGACACTGAAGCTTTCTTT
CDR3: CASSPDTEAFF

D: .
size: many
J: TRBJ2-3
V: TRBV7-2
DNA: TGTGCCAGCAGCTTAGAAATTATTTCAGATACGCAGTATTTT
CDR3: CASSLEIISDTQYF

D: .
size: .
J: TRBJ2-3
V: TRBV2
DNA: TGTGCCAGCAAGGGCAGTGGTATCTCCACAGATACGCAGTATTTT
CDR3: CASKGSGISTDTQYF

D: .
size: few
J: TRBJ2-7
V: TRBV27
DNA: TGTGCCAGCAGTTTTAGCCCCTCTGGGCAGGCGTTTCCCTACGAGCAGTACTTC
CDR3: CASSFSPSGQAFPYEQYF

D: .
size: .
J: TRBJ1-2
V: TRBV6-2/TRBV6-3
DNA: TGTGCCAGCAGTTACTCGCGGGACTCCTATGGCTACACCTTC
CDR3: CASSYSRDSYGYTF

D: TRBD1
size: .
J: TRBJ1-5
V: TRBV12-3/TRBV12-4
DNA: TGTGCCAGCAGGTGGGGACAGGGCCACAATCAGCCCCAGCATTTT
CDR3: CASRWGQGHNQPQHF

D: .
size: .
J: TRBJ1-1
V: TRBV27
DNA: TGTGCCAGCAGTCTTACAGTCATGAACACTGAAGCTTTCTTT
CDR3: CASSLTVMNTEAFF

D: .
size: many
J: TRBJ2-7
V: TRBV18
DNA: TGTGCCAGCTCACACAGGGACTCCTACGAGCAGTACTTC
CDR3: CASSHRDSYEQYF

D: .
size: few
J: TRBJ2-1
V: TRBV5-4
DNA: TGTGCCAGCAGCTTTTCCGGGCCCCTGGAGCAGTTCTTC
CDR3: CASSFSGPLEQFF

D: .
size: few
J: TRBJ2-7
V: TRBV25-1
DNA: TGTGCCAGCAGTGACGGGGACGAGCAGTACTTC
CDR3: CASSDGDEQYF

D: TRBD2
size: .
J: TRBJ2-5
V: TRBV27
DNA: TGTGCCAGCAGGTCGGGGGGTCTGACCCAGTACTTC
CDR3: CASRSGGLTQYF

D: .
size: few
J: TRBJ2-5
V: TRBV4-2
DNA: TGTGCCAGCAGCTTGCGTGGGGGCCCTGAGGGGCAAGAGACCCAGTACTTC
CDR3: CASSLRGGPEGQETQYF

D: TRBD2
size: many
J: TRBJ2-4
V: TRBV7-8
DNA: TGTGCCAGCAGCTTGGGGGGACTAGCGGTTCTAGCCAAAAACATTCAGTACTTC
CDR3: CASSLGGLAVLAKNIQYF

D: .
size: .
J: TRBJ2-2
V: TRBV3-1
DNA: TGTGCCAGCAGCCATGGGGCGCTAGAGCTGTTTTTT
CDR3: CASSHGALELFF

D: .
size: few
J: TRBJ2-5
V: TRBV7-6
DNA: TGTGCCAGCAGCAATAGCGAAGAGACCCAGTACTTC
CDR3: CASSNSEETQYF

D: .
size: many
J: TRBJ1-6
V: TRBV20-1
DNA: TGCAGTGCTAGAAGAGGGGACGGTTCACCCCTCCACTTT
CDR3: CSARRGDGSPLHF

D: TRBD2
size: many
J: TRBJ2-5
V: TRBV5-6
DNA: TGTGCCAGCAGCTTGTTGCAGCGGGGGGGCCTCCGTGAAGAGACCCAGTACTTC
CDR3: CASSLLQRGGLREETQYF

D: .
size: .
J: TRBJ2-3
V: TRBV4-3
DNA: TGCGCCAGCAGCCAAGACCAGGGACAATCTAGCACAGATACGCAGTATTTT
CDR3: CASSQDQGQSSTDTQYF

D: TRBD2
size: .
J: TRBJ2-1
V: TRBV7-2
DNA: TGTGCCAGCAGCCTTTCTCAGGCGGGGGGGCCGAATGAGCAGTTCTTC
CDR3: CASSLSQAGGPNEQFF

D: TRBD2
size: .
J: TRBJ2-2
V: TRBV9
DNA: TGTGCCAGCAGCGTAGACGGGAGGGATACCGGGGAGCTGTTTTTT
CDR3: CASSVDGRDTGELFF

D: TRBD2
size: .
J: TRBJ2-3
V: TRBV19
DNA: TGTGCCAGTAAACCGGGGGGAAGCACAGATACGCAGTATTTT
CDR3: CASKPGGSTDTQYF

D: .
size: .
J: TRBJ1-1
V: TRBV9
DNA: TGTGCCAGCAGCACCTACGAGGACACTGAAGCTTTCTTT
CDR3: CASSTYEDTEAFF

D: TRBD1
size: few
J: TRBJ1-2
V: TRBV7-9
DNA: TGTGCCAGCAGCCTGGGGACAGGACCCTACACCTTC
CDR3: CASSLGTGPYTF

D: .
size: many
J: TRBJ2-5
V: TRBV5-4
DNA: TGTGCCAGCAGCTTGGCCGGGCGAAGGGAGACCCAGTACTTC
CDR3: CASSLAGRRETQYF

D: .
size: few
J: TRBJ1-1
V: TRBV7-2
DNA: TGTGCCAGCAGCTTAGGGTCTCACCGCGAAGCTTTCTTT
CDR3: CASSLGSHREAFF

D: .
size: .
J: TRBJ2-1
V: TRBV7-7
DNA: TGTGCTAGCAGCTACGGGCCCCTAGGCGATGAGCAGTTCTTC
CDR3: CASSYGPLGDEQFF

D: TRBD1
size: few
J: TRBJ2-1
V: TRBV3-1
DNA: TGTGCCAGCAGCCAAGCTGGACAGGGGGTGTACAATGAGCAGTTCTTC
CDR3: CASSQAGQGVYNEQFF

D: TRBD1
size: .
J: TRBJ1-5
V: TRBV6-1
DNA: TGTGCCAGCAGTGACGACAGGGCCGTCAGTCAGCCCCAGCATTTT
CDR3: CASSDDRAVSQPQHF

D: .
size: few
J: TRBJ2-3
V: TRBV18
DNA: TGTGCCAGCTCGACACGGAGGGGACGAAACACAGATACGCAGTATTTT
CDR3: CASSTRRGRNTDTQYF

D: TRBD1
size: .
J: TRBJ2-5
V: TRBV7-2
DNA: TGTGCCAGCAGCGCTAGACATGCAGGGGGCCAAGAGACCCAGTACTTC
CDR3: CASSARHAGGQETQYF

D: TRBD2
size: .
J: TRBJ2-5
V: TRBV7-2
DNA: TGTGCCAGCAGGCGGGGGGGGGTAGAGACCCAGTACTTC
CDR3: CASRRGGVETQYF

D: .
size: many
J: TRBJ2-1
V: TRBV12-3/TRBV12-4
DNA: TGTGCCAGCAGTTTAGCGGCCCAGGGGAGCTCCTACAATGAGCAGTTCTTC
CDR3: CASSLAAQGSSYNEQFF

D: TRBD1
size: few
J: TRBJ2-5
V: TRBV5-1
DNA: TGCGCCAGCAGCCGTAACCCCTCTACAGGGGGCCAAGAGACCCAGTACTTC
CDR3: CASSRNPSTGGQETQYF

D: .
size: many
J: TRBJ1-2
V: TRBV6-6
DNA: TGTGCCAGCACCTCGCAATATGGCTACACCTTC
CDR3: CASTSQYGYTF

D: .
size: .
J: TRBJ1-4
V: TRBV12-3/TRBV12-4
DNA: TGTGCCAGCCGAAGGACGGTAAATAATGAAAAACTGTTTTTT
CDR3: CASRRTVNNEKLFF

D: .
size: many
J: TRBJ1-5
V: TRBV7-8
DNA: TGTGCCAGCAGCCCTAGAGGGGTGACAGCGGACAATCAGCCCCAGCATTTT
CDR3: CASSPRGVTADNQPQHF

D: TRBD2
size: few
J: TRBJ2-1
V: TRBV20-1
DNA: TGCAGTGCCCTTGCCGGGACTAGTCTTCGAGATGAGCAGTTCTTC
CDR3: CSALAGTSLRDEQFF

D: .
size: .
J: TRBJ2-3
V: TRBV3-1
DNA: TGTGCCAGCAGCCAAGAATTGTGGGGTACGCAGTATTTT
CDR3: CASSQELWGTQYF

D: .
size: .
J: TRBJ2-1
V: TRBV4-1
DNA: TGCGCCAGCAGCCAAGGCGGGGTGAATGAGCAGTTCTTC
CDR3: CASSQGGVNEQFF

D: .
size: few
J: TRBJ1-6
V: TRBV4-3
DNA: TGCGCCAGCAGCCAAGGGGCGGGGCGGGGGGATTCACCCCTCCACTTT
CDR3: CASSQGAGRGDSPLHF